The clone carrying this T cell receptor (beta chain) was found a few times. These data originate in a study of blood T cells in healthy people across ages. Germline V gene data show CDR1 as SQVTM and CDR2 as ANQGSEA. Trimming pared 6 bases from V and 5 bases from J, leaving 16 bases between. This CDR3 has 13 amino acids. The use of a sample-barcoded 5' primer and a J-beta primer mix characterized a second PCR of about 7 to 12 cycles. TCRdb itself ran the 5' RACE reads through MiXCR, one entry per CDR3 protein. The sample consists of more than 550,000 distinct CDR3 sequences, about a fifth of them appearing once.

The clonotype was recovered from an older man in good health. This chain uses TRBV29-1 with TRBJ2-5; TRBD1 is a possible D gene (5 bases). The sample consisted of blood. In nucleotides, the CDR3 is TGCAGCGTACTTTCAAGGGGCCCGGAGACCCAGTACTTC. It specifies CSVLSRGPETQYF.